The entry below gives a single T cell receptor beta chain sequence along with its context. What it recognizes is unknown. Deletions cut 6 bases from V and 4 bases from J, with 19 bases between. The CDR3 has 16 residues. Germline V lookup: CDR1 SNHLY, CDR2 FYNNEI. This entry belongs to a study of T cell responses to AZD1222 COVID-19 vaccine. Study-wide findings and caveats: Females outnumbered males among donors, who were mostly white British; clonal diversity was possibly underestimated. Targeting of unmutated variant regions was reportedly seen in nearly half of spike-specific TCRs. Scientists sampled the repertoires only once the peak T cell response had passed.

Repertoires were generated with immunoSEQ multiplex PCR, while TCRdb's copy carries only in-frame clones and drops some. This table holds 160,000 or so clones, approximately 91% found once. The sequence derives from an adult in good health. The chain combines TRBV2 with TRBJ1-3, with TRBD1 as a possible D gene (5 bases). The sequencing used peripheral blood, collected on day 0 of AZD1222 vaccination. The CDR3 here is CASSRTGSGTGNTIYF. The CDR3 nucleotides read TGTGCCAGCAGCCGAACAGGCTCAGGTACGGGAAACACCATATATTTT.